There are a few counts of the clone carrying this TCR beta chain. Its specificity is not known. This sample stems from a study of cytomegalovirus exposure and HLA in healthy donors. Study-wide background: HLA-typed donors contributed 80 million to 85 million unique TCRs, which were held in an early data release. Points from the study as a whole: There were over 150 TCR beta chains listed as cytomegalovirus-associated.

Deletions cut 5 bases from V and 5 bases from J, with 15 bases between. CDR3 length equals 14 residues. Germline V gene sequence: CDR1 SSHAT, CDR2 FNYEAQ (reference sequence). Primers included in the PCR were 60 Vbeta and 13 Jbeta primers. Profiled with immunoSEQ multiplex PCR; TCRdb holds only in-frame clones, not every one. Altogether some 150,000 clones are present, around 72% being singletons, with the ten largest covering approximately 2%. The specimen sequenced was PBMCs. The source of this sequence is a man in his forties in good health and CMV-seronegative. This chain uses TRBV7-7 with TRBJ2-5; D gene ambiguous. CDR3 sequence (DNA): TGTGCCAGCAGCCAAATGGCCAGTAAGGAGACCCAGTACTTC. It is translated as CASSQMASKETQYF.